The source of this T cell receptor (beta chain) is a study of OX40 agonist ivuxolimab in advanced cancers. About the study as a whole: Ivuxolimab, which targeted the costimulatory receptor OX40 (CD134), was an agonistic, fully human IgG2 monoclonal antibody. Intravenous ivuxolimab was administered to patients every 2 weeks at six dose levels: 0.01, 0.1, 0.3, 1.5, 3 and 10 mg/kg. Prior anti-PD-1, anti-PD-L1 or anti-CTLA-4 therapy was permitted, and checkpoint inhibitors had been received by approximately 39% of dose-escalation patients. Peripheral TCRbeta sequencing aimed to test whether ivuxolimab altered TCR sequence diversity and caused clonal T-cell expansion. In the dose-escalation cohort, around 80% of patients were male, and the mean age was 60 years with a range of about 23 to 79. The paper describes the monotherapy dose-escalation part (N of about 54 patients) of the phase I trial of ivuxolimab. Of the approximately 50 patients in dose escalation, 19 had hepatocellular carcinoma, some 15 had melanoma, 9 had renal cell carcinoma and 9 had head and neck cancer. Three dose-escalation patients achieved partial responses, one with hepatocellular carcinoma and two with cutaneous melanoma. What the authors observed across the whole study: Partial responders in the 0.1-3.0 mg/kg groups had among the lowest normalized peripheral clonal expansion, especially among CD8+ T cells. Clonal expansion of both CD4+ and CD8+ blood T cells was observed from baseline to week 6 at doses 0.1 to 3.0 mg/kg. Low levels of normalized T-cell clonal expansion were also seen in some patients who did not respond. After ivuxolimab, more expanded clones were found on average in CD8+ T cells than in CD4+ T cells. Which antigens the clonally expanded peripheral T cells were specific for was not determined.

Trimmed from V: 5 bases; trimmed from J: 9 bases; junction bases lacking a gene match: 14. Via the germline V gene, CDR1 is SGHRS and CDR2 YFSETQ. The CDR3 runs 15 residues from the cysteine to the phenylalanine. Just CDR3 DNA is preserved here, 45 bases in frame from base 1. Of note for this clone: No antigen is known for it. Base qualities were left out, and no much larger clone turns up one base away.

The trial excluded patients who had a history of autoimmune disease or who were on systemic immunosuppression. Peripheral blood for TCR sequencing was drawn from every dose cohort at baseline, at cycle 4 day 1 and at cycle 7 day 1. The samples were taken from a phase I, first-in-human, multicenter, open-label dose-escalation trial of ivuxolimab. Adults with locally advanced or metastatic head and neck squamous cell, hepatocellular, melanoma or renal cell carcinoma were enrolled in the trial. Before TCR sequencing, CD4+ and CD8+ T cells were separately sorted from peripheral blood. Genomic DNA was isolated from the sorted cells so that the TCRbeta CDR3 region could be sequenced. The immunoSEQ Assay was used to sequence the TCRbeta CDR3 regions. The table comes from immuneACCESS by way of TCRdb, which keeps in-frame sequences with V and J called. Part of the clones is missing from these tables; in studies checked, under half for an unresolved V gene and the rest for unknown reasons. For this sample the table gives approximately 65,000 clones, of which approximately 90% were detected only once. The ten largest make up about 4% of the sample.

The chain is made from TRBV5-1 and TRBJ2-7; 10 central nucleotides agree with TRBD2. The source material was CD4+ or CD8+ T cells sorted from blood, sampled in a trial of the OX40 agonist ivuxolimab. The source of this sequence is an adult with an advanced solid tumor such as melanoma, head and neck, liver or kidney cancer. The sequenced DNA is TGCGCCAGCAGAACCGGGACTAGCGCCTCTTTTGGGCAGTACTTC. This gives the protein CASRTGTSASFGQYF. Reference TRBV5-1 and TRBJ2-7 proteins supply the regions before and after the CDR3; the full variable domain is: KAGVTQTPRYLIKTRGQQVTLSCSPISGHRSVSWYQQTPGQGLQFLFEYFSETQRNKGNFPGRFSGRQFSNSRSEMNVSTLELGDSALYLCASRTGTSASFGQYFGPGTRLTVT.